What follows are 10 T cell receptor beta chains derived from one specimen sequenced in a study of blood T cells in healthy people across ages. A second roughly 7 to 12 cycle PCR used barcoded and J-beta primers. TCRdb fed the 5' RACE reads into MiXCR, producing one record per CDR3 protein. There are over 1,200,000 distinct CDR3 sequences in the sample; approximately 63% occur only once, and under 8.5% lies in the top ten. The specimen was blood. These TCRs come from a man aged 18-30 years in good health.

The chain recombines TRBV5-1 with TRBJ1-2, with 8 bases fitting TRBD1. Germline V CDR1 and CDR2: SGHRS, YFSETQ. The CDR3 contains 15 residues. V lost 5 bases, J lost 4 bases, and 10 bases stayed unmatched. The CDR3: CASSPDRATFYGYTF. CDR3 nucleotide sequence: TGCGCCAGCAGTCCGGACAGGGCCACCTTCTATGGCTACACCTTC.

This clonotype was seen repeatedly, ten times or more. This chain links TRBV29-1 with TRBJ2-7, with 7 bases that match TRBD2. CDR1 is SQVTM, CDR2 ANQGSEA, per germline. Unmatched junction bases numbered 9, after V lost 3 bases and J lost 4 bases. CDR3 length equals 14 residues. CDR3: CSVDSSRGVYEQYF. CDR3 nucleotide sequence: TGCAGCGTTGATAGTTCTCGGGGGGTATACGAGCAGTACTTC.

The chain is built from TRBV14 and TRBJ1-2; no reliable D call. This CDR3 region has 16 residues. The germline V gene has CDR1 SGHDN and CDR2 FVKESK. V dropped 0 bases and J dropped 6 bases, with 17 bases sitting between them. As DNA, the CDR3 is TGTGCCAGCAGCCAAGATCTTAAGGGCTACCCCCATGGCTACACCTTC. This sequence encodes CASSQDLKGYPHGYTF.

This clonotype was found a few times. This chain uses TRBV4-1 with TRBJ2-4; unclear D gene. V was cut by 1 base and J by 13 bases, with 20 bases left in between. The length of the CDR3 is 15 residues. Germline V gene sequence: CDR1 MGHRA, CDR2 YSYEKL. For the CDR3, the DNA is TGCGCCAGCAGCCAAGGGATCGGTCGAATCGGTGAGCAGTACTTC. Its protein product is CASSQGIGRIGEQYF.

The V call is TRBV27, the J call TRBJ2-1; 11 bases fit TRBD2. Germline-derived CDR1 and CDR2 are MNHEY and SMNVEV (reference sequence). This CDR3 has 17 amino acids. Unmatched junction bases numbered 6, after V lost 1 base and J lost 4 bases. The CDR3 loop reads CASSLYGTSGLYNEQFF. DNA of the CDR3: TGTGCCAGCAGTTTATATGGGACTAGCGGATTATACAATGAGCAGTTCTTC.

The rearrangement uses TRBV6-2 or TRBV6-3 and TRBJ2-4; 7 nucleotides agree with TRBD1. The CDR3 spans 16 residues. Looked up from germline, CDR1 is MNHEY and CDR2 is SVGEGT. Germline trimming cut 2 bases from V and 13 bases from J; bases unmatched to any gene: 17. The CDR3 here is CASSYTEGQTLGAQYF. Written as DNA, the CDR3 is TGTGCCAGCAGTTACACCGAGGGACAGACCCTTGGAGCCCAGTACTTC.

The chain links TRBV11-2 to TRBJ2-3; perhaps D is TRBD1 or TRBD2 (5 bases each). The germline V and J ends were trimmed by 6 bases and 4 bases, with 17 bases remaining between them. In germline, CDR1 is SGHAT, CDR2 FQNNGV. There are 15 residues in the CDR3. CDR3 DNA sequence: TGTGCCAGCAGAAGGGACCAGGTGGCTGCAGATACGCAGTATTTT. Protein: CASRRDQVAADTQYF.

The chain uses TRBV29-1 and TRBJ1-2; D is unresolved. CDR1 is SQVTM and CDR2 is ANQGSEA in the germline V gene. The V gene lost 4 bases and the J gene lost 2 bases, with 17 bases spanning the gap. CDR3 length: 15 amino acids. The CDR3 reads CSVANTNGGNYGYTF. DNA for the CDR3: TGCAGCGTTGCAAACACAAATGGTGGGAACTATGGCTACACCTTC.

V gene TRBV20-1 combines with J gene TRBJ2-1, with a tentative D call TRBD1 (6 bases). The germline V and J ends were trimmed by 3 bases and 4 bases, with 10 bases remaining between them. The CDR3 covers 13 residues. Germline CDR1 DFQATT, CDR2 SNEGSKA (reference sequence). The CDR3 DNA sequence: TGCAGTGCTAGCGGTCAGGGGTACAATGAGCAGTTCTTC. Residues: CSASGQGYNEQFF.

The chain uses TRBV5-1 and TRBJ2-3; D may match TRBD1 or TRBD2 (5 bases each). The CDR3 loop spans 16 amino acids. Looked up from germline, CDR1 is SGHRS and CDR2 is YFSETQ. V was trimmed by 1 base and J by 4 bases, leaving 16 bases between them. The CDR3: CASSLISGRAADTQYF. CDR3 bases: TGCGCCAGCAGCTTGATAAGCGGCAGGGCGGCAGATACGCAGTATTTT. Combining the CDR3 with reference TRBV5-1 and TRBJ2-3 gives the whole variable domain KAGVTQTPRYLIKTRGQQVTLSCSPISGHRSVSWYQQTPGQGLQFLFEYFSETQRNKGNFPGRFSGRQFSNSRSEMNVSTLELGDSALYLCASSLISGRAADTQYFGPGTRLTVL.